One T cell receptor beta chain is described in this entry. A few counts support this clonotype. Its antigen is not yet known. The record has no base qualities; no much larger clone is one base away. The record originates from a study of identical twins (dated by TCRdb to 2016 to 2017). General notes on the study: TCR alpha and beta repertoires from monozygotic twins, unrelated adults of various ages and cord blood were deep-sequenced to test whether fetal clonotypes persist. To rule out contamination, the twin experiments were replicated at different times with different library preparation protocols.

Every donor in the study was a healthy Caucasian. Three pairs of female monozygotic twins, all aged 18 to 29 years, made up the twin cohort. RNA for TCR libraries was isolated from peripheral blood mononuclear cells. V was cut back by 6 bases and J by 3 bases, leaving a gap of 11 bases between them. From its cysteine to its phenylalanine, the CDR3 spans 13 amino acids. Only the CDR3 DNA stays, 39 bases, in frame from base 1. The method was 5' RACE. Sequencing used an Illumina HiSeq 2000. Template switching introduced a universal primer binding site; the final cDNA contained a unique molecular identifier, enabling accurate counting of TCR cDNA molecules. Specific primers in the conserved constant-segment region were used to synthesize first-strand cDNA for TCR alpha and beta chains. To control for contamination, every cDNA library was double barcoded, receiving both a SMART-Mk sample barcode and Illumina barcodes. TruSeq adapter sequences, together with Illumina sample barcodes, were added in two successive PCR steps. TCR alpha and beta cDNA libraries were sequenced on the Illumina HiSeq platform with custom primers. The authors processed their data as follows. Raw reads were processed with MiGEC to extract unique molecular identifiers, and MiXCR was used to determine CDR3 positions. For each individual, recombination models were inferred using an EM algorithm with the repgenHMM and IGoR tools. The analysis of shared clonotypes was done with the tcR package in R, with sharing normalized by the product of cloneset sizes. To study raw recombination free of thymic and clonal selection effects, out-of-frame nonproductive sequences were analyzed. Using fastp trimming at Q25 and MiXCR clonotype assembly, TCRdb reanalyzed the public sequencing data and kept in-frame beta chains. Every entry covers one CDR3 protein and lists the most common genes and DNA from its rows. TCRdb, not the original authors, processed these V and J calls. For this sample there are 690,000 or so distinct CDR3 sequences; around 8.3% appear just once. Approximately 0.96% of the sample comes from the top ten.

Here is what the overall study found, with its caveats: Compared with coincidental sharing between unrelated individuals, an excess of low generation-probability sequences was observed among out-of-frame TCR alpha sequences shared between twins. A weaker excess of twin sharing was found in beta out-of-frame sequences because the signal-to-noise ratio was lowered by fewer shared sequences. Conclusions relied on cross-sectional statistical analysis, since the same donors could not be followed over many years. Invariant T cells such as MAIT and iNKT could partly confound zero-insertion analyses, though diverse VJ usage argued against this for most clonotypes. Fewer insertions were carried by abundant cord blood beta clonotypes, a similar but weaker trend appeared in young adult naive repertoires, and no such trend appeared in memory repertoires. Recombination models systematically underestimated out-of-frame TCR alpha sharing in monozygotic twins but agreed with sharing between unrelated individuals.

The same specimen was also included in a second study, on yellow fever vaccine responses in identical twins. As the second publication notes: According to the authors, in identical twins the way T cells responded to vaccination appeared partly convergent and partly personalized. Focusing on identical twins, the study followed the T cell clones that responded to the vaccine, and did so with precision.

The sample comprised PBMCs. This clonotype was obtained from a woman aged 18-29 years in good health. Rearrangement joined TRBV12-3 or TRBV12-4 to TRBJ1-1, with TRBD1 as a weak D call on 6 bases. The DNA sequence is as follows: TGTGCCAGCAGCTCAACAGGGTACACTGAAGCTTTCTTT. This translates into CASSSTGYTEAFF.